This note documents a single T cell receptor beta chain sequence. This sample is part of a study of T cells after yellow fever vaccination. Study-level results: A secondary response was less intense yet reached its peak sooner, at day 5 versus 15. Among sorted memory subsets on day 0, almost all vaccine-responding clonotypes fell below detection. Booster samples showed a return of most primary-vaccination clones (under 97% CD4, 70% to 90% CD8).

MiXCR, applied by TCRdb to the 5' RACE reads, yields one record per CDR3 protein. The sample comprises more than 30,000 distinct CDR3 sequences, 6.6% of which are singletons, and about 20% rests with the top ten. CDR3 length equals 16 residues. Germline CDR1 reads SGHVS; CDR2 reads FNYEAQ. V lost 8 bases, J lost 0 bases, and 14 bases lay in between. The material was PBMCs, either bulk or a sorted T-cell subset (CD4+, CD8+, memory, or dextramer-sorted; not recorded which), obtained on the day of the first yellow fever vaccination. V gene TRBV7-6 combines with J gene TRBJ2-6; the D gene is possibly TRBD1 (6 bases). The clonotype originates from a man younger than 35 who received the YFV17D yellow fever vaccine. The CDR3 DNA sequence: TGTGCCAGCGGGGGCGGCGGATACTCTGGGGCCAACGTCCTGACTTTC. Translated, it gives CASGGGGYSGANVLTF.